A single sample is the source of the 2 T cell receptor beta chains below, sequenced in a study of STAT5B mutations in CD4+ large granular lymphocyte leukemia. Assay: immunoSEQ multiplex PCR; the TCRdb copy retains only in-frame clones and omits some. The data show 25,000 to 35,000 clones, 60% to 80% seen once. The sample consisted of CD4+ T cells from blood buffy coats. These receptors all come from a human donor in good health.

CDR3 in DNA: TGTGCCAGCAGCAAAGGGGACAGGAAAGAAAATGAGCAGTTCTTC. It is translated as CASSKGDRKENEQFF. The genes are TRBV4-2 and TRBJ2-1; TRBD1 matches at 8 bases. The J segment lost 7 bases and the V segment lost 5 bases, leaving 10 bases of the junction unmatched. CDR1 is LGHNA, CDR2 YNFKEQ, per germline. The CDR3 sequence is 15 residues long.

The J gene is TRBJ2-7, the V gene TRBV7-9, with D possibly matching TRBD1 (6 bases). The germline V and J ends were trimmed by 3 bases and 6 bases, with 12 bases remaining between them. The CDR3 extends over 13 amino acids. CDR1 is SEHNR, CDR2 FQNEAQ, per germline (reference sequence). CDR3 amino acids: CASSFTGRGEQYF. The CDR3 nucleotides are TGTGCCAGCAGCTTTACGGGCAGGGGCGAGCAGTACTTC.